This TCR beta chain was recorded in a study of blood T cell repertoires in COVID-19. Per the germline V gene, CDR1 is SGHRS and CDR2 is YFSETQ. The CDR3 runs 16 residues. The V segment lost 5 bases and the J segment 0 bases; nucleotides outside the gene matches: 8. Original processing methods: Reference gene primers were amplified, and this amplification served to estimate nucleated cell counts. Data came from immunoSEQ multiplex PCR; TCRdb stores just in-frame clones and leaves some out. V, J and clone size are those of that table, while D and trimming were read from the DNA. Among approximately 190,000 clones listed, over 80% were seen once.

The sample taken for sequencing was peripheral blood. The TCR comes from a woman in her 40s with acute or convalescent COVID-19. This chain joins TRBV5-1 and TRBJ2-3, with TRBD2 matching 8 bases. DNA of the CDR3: TGCGCCAGCAGACCCGGACTAGCCATGAGCACAGATACGCAGTATTTT. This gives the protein CASRPGLAMSTDTQYF. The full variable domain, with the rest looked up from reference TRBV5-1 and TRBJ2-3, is KAGVTQTPRYLIKTRGQQVTLSCSPISGHRSVSWYQQTPGQGLQFLFEYFSETQRNKGNFPGRFSGRQFSNSRSEMNVSTLELGDSALYLCASRPGLAMSTDTQYFGPGTRLTVL.